This TCR beta chain stems from a study of cytomegalovirus exposure and HLA in healthy donors. Study summary: HLA-typed donors were the source of about 90 million unique TCRs held in an early data release.

PCR was performed using 60 Vbeta and 13 Jbeta primers. Generated by immunoSEQ multiplex PCR, the TCRdb table keeps only in-frame clones and is missing some. The sample holds approximately 210,000 clones, around 75% seen once. Study observations and caveats: The authors judged a highly shared variant cluster likely a sequencing artifact. Association of roughly 18,000 TCR beta sequences with HLA alleles was found at 0.05 false discovery rate in a later analysis.

The V segment lost 1 base and the J segment 0 bases; nucleotides outside the gene matches: 3. CDR3 length: 15 amino acids. The germline CDR1 and CDR2 sequences are LNHNV and YYDKDF (reference sequence). This clone was found a few times. The target antigen is unknown. The source material was PBMCs. This chain uses TRBV15 with TRBJ2-7; 7 nucleotides match TRBD1. The clonotype originates from a woman between 45 and 60 years old in good health and CMV-seronegative. The CDR3, as DNA: TGTGCCACCAGCAGAGGCAGGGACAGCTCCTACGAGCAGTACTTC. Residues: CATSRGRDSSYEQYF.